This T cell receptor (beta chain) comes out of a study of T-cell reconstitution after alpha-beta-depleted transplantation in children. This clonotype came up a few times. The antigen remains undetermined. General study points: The authors attributed T-cell counts and diversity one year after transplant mostly to newly produced T cells. Several hundred expanded graft clones reportedly supplied alpha-beta T cells about two months after transplant. Elevated TCRbeta diversity at day 60 was traced, in some patients, to surviving recipient T cells and thymic progenitors.

Germline lookup yields CDR1 DFQATT and CDR2 SNEGSKA (reference sequence). The length of the CDR3 is 12 residues. The V end was cut by 5 bases, the J end by 2 bases, with 9 bases between. A library of TCRbeta sequences, prepared with unique molecular identifiers, was generated. MiXCR, applied by TCRdb to the PCR reads, yields one record per CDR3 protein. The sample holds roughly 110,000 distinct CDR3 sequences; 10% to 13% are singletons and the top ten take 30% to 35%. The source material was PBMCs, sampled before TCRalphabeta/CD19-depleted stem cell transplant. The clonotype comes from a boy aged 2 to 9 with acute lymphoblastic leukemia, due to receive a stem cell transplant. V usage is TRBV20-1 and J usage is TRBJ1-1; no clear D gene. The CDR3 nucleotides read TGCAGTGCTGAGGGAGCTAACACTGAAGCTTTCTTT. Encoded protein: CSAEGANTEAFF.